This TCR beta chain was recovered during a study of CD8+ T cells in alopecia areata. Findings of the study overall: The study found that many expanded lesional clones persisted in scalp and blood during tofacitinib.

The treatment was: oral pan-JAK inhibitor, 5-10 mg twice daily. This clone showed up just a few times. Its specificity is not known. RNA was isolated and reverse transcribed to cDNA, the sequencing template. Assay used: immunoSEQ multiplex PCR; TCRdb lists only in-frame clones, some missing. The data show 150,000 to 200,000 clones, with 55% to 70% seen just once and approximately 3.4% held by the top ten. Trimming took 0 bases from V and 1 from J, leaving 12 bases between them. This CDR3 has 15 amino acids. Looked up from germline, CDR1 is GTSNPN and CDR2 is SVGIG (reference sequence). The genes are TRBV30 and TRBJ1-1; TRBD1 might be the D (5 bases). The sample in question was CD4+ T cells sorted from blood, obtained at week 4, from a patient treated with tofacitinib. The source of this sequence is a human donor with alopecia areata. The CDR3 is CAWSVRLGENTEAFF. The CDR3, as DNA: TGTGCCTGGAGTGTACGGTTGGGGGAGAACACTGAAGCTTTCTTT.